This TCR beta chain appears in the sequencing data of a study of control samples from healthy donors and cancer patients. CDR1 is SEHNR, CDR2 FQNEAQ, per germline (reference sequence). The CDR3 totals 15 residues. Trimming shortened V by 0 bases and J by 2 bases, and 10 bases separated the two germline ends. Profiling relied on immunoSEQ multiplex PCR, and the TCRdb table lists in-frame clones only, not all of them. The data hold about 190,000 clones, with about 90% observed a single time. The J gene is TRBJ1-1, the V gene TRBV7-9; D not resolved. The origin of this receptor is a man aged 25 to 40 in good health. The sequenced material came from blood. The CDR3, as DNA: TGTGCCAGCAGCTTAGCGGAAGGATCTAACACTGAAGCTTTCTTT. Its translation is CASSLAEGSNTEAFF. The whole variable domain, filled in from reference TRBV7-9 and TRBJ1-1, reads DTGVSQNPRHKITKRGQNVTFRCDPISEHNRLYWYRQTLGQGPEFLTYFQNEAQLEKSRLLSDRFSAERPKGSFSTLEIQRTEQGDSAMYLCASSLAEGSNTEAFFGQGTRLTVV.